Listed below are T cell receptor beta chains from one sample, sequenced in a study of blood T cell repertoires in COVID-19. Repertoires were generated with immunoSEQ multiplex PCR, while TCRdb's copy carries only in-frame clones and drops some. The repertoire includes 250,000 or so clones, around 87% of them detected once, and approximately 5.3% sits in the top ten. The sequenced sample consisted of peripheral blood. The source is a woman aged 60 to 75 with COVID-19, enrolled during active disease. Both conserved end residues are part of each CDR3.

CASSFGQGAEQFF	TRBJ2-1	TRBV27
CASSPLTSGTDEQYF	TRBJ2-7	TRBV18
CASTGGRESSEQYF	TRBJ2-7	TRBV28
CATSRDRVTEAFF	TRBJ1-1	TRBV15
CASRLISGIYNEQFF	TRBJ2-1	TRBV5-4
CASSKERPNTGELFF	TRBJ2-2	TRBV9
CASSLREGLAEQYF	TRBJ2-7	TRBV2
CASSVQTGVYQPQHF	TRBJ1-5	TRBV28
CASTGDYGYTF	TRBJ1-2	TRBV28
CASSGDGTSGTDTQYF	TRBJ2-3	TRBV9
CSVAGESTDTQYF	TRBJ2-3	TRBV29-1
CASRLFGTWGEKLFF	TRBJ1-4	TRBV27
CAISPGGETQYF	TRBJ2-5	TRBV10-3
CASTTGQGNSPLHF	TRBJ1-6	TRBV19
CASSSRQGEGTEAFF	TRBJ1-1	TRBV11-2
CASSPRTGGFGQPQHF	TRBJ1-5	TRBV5-1
CASSYSGVLYEQYF	TRBJ2-7	TRBV6-5
CASSGPGTITGELFF	TRBJ2-2	TRBV9
CASSNGGRNTEAFF	TRBJ1-1	TRBV25-1
CASSLPRLPNYGYTF	TRBJ1-2	TRBV21-1
CASSDWTGNQPQHF	TRBJ1-5	TRBV6-1
CASRWTGVNQPQHF	TRBJ1-5	TRBV19
CASSPPLRGYSGNTIYF	TRBJ1-3	TRBV18
CASSLGTSAYEQYF	TRBJ2-7	TRBV7-2
CSVGYRAQETQYF	TRBJ2-5	TRBV29-1
CASSQQDYGYTF	TRBJ1-2	TRBV14
CASSSTGADTQYF	TRBJ2-3	TRBV19
CASSFSPLPNEQFF	TRBJ2-1	TRBV5-1
CAGADSTF	TRBJ1-2	TRBV5-5
CASRTTGNQPQHF	TRBJ1-5	TRBV12-3/TRBV12-4
CASSLEVGGTASEQYF	TRBJ2-7	TRBV5-1
CASSRQETQYF	TRBJ2-5	TRBV7-9
CASSPGRAETQYF	TRBJ2-5	TRBV18
CAWSREPGDNGYTF	TRBJ1-2	TRBV30